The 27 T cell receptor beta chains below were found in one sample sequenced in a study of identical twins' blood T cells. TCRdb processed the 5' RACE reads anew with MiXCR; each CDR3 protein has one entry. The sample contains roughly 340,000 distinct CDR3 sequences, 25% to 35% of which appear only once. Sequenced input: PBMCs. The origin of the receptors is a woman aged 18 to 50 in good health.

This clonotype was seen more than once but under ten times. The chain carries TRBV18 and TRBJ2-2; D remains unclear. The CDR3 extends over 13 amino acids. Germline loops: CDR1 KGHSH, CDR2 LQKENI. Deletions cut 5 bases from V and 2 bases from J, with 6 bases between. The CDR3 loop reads CASSTTNTGELFF. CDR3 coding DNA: TGTGCCAGCTCAACTACTAACACCGGGGAGCTGTTTTTT.

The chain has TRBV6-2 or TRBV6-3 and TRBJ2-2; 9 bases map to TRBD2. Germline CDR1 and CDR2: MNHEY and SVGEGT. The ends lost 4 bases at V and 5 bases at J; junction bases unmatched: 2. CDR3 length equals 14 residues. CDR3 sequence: CASSSAGGTGELFF. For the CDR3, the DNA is TGTGCCAGCAGTTCAGCGGGGGGAACCGGGGAGCTGTTTTTT.

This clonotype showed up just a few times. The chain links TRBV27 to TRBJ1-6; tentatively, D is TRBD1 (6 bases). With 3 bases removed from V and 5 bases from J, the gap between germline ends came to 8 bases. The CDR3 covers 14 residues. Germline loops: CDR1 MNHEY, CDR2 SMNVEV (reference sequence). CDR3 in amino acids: CASSLEGDNSPLHF. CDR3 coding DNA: TGTGCCAGCAGTTTGGAGGGGGATAATTCACCCCTCCACTTT.

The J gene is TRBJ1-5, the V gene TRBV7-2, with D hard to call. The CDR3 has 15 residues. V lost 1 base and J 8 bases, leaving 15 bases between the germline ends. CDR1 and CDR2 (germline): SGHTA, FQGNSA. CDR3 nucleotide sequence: TGTGCCAGCAGCTTAGGTATGGGCAGTCAAAAGCCCCAGCATTTT. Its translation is CASSLGMGSQKPQHF. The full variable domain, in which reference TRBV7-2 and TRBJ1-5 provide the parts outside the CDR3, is GAGVSQSPSNKVTEKGKDVELRCDPISGHTALYWYRQSLGQGLEFLIYFQGNSAPDKSGLPSDRFSAERTGGSVSTLTIQRTQQEDSAVYLCASSLGMGSQKPQHFGDGTRLSIL.

The CDR3 region is CASSQDRGYQETQYF. CDR3 DNA: TGTGCCAGCAGCCAAGATCGCGGCTACCAAGAGACCCAGTACTTC. The gene calls are TRBV3-1 and TRBJ2-5; no reliable D call. This CDR3 region has 15 residues. With 0 bases removed from V and 0 bases from J, the gap between germline ends came to 8 bases. CDR1 and CDR2 from the germline V gene are LGHDT and YNNKEL (reference sequence).

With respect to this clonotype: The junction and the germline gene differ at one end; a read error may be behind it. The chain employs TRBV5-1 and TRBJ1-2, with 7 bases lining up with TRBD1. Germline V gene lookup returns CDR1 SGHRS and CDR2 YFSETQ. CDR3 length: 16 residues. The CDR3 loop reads CGSSLATGALSYGYTF. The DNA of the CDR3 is TGCGGCAGCAGCTTGGCTACAGGGGCTCTTAGCTATGGCTACACCTTC.

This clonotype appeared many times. CDR3 nucleotides: TGTGCCAGCAGCCCAACACAGGGGGCCGACTATGGCTACACCTTC. It is translated as CASSPTQGADYGYTF. This chain joins TRBV7-2 and TRBJ1-2; 9 bases match TRBD1. Germline CDR1 reads SGHTA; CDR2 reads FQGNSA. Trimming at V came to 5 bases and at J to 3 bases, leaving 7 bases not matched to a gene. This CDR3 region has 15 residues.

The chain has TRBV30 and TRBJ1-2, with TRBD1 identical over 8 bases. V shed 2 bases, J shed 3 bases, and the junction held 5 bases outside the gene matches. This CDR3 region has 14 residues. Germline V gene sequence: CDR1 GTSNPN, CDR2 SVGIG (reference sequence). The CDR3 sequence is CAWSTGQGYYGYTF. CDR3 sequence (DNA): TGTGCCTGGAGTACCGGACAGGGCTACTATGGCTACACCTTC.

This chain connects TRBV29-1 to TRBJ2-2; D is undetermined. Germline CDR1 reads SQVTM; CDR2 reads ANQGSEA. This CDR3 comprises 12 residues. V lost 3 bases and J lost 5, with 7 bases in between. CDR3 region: CSVDKRTGELFF. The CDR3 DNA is TGCAGCGTTGATAAGCGTACCGGGGAGCTGTTTTTT.

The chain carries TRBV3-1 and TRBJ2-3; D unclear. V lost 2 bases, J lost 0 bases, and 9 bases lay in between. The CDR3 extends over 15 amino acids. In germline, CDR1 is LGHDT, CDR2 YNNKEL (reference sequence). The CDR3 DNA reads TGTGCCAGCAGCCAAATTCCCAGAAGCACAGATACGCAGTATTTT. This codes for CASSQIPRSTDTQYF.

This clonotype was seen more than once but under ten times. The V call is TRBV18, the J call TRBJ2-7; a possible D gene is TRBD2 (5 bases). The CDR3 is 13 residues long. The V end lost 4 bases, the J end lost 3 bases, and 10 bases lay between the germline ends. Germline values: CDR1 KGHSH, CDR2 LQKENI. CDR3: CASSLGLIYEQYF. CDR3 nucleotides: TGTGCCAGCTCACTCGGACTCATCTACGAGCAGTACTTC.

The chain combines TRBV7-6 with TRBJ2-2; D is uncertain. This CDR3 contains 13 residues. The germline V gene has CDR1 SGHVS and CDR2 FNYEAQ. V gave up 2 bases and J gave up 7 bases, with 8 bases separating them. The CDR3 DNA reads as TGTGCCAGCAGCTTACAATTGGGCGGGGAGCTGTTTTTT. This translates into CASSLQLGGELFF.

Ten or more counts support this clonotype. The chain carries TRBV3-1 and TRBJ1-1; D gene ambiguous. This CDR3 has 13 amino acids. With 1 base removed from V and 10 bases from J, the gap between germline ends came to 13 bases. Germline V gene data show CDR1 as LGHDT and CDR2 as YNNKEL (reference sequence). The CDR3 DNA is TGTGCCAGCAGCCAAGGAGACGGCTACCTAGCTTTCTTT. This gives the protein CASSQGDGYLAFF.

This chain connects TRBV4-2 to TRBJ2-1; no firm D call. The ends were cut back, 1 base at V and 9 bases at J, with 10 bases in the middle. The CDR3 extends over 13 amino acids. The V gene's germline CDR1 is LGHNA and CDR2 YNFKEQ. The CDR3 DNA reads TGTGCCAGCAGCCAAGTCGACCGGCGTGAGCAGTTCTTC. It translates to CASSQVDRREQFF.

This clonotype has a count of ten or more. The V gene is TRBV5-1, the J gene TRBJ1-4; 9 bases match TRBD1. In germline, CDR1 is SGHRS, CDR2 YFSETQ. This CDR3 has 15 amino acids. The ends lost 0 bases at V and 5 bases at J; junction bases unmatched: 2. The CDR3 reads CASSLEGQGNEKLFF. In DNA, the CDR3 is TGCGCCAGCAGCTTGGAAGGACAGGGGAATGAAAAACTGTTTTTT.

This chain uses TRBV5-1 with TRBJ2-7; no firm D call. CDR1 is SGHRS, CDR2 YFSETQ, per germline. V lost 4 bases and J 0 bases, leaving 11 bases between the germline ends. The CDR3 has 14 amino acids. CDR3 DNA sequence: TGCGCCAGCAGCCAGACGGACCGCTCCTACGAGCAGTACTTC. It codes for CASSQTDRSYEQYF.

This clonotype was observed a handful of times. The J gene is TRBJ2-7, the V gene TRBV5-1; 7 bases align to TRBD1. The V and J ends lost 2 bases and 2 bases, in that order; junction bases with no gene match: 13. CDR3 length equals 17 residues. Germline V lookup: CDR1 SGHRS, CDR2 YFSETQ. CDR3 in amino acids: CASSFSDRKIRPYEQYF. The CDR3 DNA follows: TGCGCCAGCAGCTTTTCGGACAGGAAAATACGTCCCTACGAGCAGTACTTC.

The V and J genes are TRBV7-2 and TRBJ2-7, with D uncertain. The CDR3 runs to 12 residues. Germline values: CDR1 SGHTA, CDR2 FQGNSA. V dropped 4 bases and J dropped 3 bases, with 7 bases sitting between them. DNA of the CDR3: TGTGCCAGCAGCTCAGCACACTACGAGCAGTACTTC. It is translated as CASSSAHYEQYF.

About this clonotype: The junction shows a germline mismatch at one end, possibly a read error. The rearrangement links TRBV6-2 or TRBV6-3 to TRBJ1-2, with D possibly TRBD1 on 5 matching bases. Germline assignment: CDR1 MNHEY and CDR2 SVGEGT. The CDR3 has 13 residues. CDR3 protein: CASRAPGRANPNF. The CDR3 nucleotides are TGTGCCAGCAGGGCGCCGGGACGAGCTAACCCAAACTTC.

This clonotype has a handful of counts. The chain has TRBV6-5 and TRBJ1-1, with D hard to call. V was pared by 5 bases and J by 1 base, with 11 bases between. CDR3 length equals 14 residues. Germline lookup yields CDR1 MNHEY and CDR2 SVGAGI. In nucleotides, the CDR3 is TGTGCCAGCAGTGCCCGAGGGAGGAACACTGAAGCTTTCTTT. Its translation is CASSARGRNTEAFF.

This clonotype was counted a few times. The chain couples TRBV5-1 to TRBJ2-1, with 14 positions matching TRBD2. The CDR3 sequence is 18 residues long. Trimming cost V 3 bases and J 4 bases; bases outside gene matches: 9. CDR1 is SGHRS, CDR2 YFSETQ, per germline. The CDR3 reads CASSSIGTSGSRYNEQFF. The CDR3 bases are TGCGCCAGCAGCTCCATCGGGACTAGCGGGAGTAGGTACAATGAGCAGTTCTTC.

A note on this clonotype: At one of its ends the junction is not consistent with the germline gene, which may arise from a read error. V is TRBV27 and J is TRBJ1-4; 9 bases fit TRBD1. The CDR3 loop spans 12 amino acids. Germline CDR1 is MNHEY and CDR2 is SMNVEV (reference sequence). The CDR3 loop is CVSSTPGQGLSF. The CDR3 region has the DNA TGTGTCAGCAGTACCCCGGGACAGGGTCTATCTTTT. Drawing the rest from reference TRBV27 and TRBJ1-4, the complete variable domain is EAQVTQNPRYLITVTGKKLTVTCSQNMNHEYMSWYRQDPGLGLRQIYYSMNVEVTDKGDVPEGYKVSRKEKRNFPLILESPSPNQTSLYFCVSSTPGQGLSFGSGTQLSVL.

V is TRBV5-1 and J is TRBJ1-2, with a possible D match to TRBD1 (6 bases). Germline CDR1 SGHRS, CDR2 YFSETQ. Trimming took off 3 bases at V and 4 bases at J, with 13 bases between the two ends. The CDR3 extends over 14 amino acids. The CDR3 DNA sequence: TGCGCCAGCAGCTCTGATGGGGGGCCCTATGGCTACACCTTC. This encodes CASSSDGGPYGYTF.

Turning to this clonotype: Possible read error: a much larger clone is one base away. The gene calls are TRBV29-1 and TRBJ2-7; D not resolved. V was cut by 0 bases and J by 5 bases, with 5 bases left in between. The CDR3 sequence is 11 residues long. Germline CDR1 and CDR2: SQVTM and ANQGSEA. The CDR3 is CSVEDLHEQYF. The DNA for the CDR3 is TGCAGCGTTGAAGATCTCCACGAGCAGTACTTC.

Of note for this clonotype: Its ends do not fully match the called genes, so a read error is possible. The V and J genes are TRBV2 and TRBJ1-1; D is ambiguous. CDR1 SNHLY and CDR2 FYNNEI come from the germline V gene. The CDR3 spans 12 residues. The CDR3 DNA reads TGTGCCAGTAGTGACCGTCAGACTGAAGCTTTCTTT. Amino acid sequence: CASSDRQTEAFF.

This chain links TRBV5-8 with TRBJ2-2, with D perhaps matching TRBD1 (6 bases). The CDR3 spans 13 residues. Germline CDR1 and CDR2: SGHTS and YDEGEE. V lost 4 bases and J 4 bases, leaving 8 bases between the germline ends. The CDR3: CASSVRGTGELFF. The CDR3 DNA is TGTGCCAGCAGCGTCAGGGGCACCGGGGAGCTGTTTTTT.

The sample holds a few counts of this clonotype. This chain's CDR3 is CSVGAGARSYNEQFF. The CDR3 nucleotides are TGCAGCGTTGGAGCAGGCGCTCGATCCTACAATGAGCAGTTCTTC. The chain is built from TRBV29-1 and TRBJ2-1, with D unclear. Germline CDR1 and CDR2: SQVTM and ANQGSEA. Trimming took 4 bases from V and 1 from J, leaving 14 bases between them. This CDR3 spans 15 amino acids.